This entry lists 27 T cell receptor beta chains sequenced from one sample in a study of beta chain features in type 1 diabetes. What was sequenced were expressed TCRB transcripts, since all of the isolated RNA had been reverse transcribed. The table came from immunoSEQ multiplex PCR; TCRdb's copy has only in-frame clones and leaves some out. The repertoire consists of about 110,000 clones, with 40% occurring once and the leading ten covering about 0.07%. What was sequenced was stem cell memory CD4+ T cells from blood. These receptors all stem from a woman aged 18-30 years in good health.

This clone turned up a few times. The rearrangement uses TRBV29-1 and TRBJ2-1, with 12 nucleotides matching TRBD2. V shed 7 bases and J 4 bases; nucleotides not matched to a gene: 8. This CDR3 is 15 amino acids long. CDR1 is SQVTM and CDR2 is ANQGSEA in the germline V gene. The CDR3 bases are TGCAGCGCGCCCCCGGGACTAGCGGGTTACAATGAGCAGTTCTTC. This codes for CSAPPGLAGYNEQFF.

V and J are TRBV5-4 and TRBJ1-4, with D hard to call. The CDR3 spans 14 residues. Germline CDR1 SGHNT, CDR2 YYREEE (reference sequence). V was cut by 0 bases and J by 2 bases, with 5 bases left in between. The CDR3: CASSLGGTNEKLFF. CDR3 in DNA: TGTGCCAGCAGCTTGGGAGGGACTAATGAAAAACTGTTTTTT.

On this clone itself: Additional DNA sequences in this sample encode the identical CDR3. This rearrangement joins TRBV18 to TRBJ1-1; D is unclear. V gave up 1 base and J gave up 3 bases, with 6 bases separating them. CDR1 is KGHSH and CDR2 is LQKENI in the germline V gene. The CDR3 is 13 residues long. DNA of the CDR3: TGTGCCAGCTCACCACAGGGAGACACTGAAGCTTTCTTT. It translates to CASSPQGDTEAFF.

This chain links TRBV28 with TRBJ1-1; TRBD1 matches 7 bases. V was clipped by 6 bases and J by 0 bases; unmatched bases: 7. The CDR3 length is 15 residues. In germline, CDR1 is MDHEN, CDR2 SYDVKM. DNA for the CDR3: TGTGCCAGCAGCACGGGGACAGCCCTGAACACTGAAGCTTTCTTT. Amino acids: CASSTGTALNTEAFF.

Notes on this clone: A read error may account for a junction end that differs from germline. V usage is TRBV29-1 and J usage is TRBJ2-7, with D tentatively TRBD1 (7 bases). Looked up from germline, CDR1 is SQVTM and CDR2 is ANQGSEA. The CDR3 loop spans 14 amino acids. The CDR3 coding sequence is TGCAGCGTGGAAGACAGGGAGGCACCCTACGAGCAGTACTTC. Residues: CSVEDREAPYEQYF.

This clone was counted only a few times. The rearrangement uses TRBV6-1 and TRBJ2-5; D not resolved. The CDR3 loop spans 11 amino acids. V dropped 5 bases and J dropped 4 bases, with 5 bases sitting between them. In germline, CDR1 is MNHNS, CDR2 SASEGT. The CDR3 DNA sequence: TGTGCCAGCAGTACGGTAGAGACCCAGTACTTC. Encoded protein: CASSTVETQYF.

V and J are TRBV30 and TRBJ2-3; 8 positions match TRBD2. V lost 5 bases, J lost 6 bases, and 10 bases stayed unmatched. Germline values: CDR1 GTSNPN, CDR2 SVGIG (reference sequence). The CDR3 runs 14 residues. CDR3 sequence (DNA): TGTGCCTGGGTAGAAGCGGGAGACATTGATACGCAGTATTTT. This gives the protein CAWVEAGDIDTQYF.

V usage is TRBV29-1 and J usage is TRBJ2-7, with a possible D match to TRBD2 (6 bases). CDR1 SQVTM and CDR2 ANQGSEA come from the germline V gene. The length of the CDR3 is 12 residues. Trimming left V 7 bases short and J 7 bases short, with 17 bases between. DNA for the CDR3: TGCAGCGCAGGGACTCTAACGGGGGAGCAGTACTTC. The encoded protein is CSAGTLTGEQYF.

The V gene is TRBV7-2, the J gene TRBJ2-1, with 13 nucleotides matching TRBD2. The V and J ends lost 6 bases and 9 bases, in that order; junction bases with no gene match: 8. This CDR3 has 15 residues. The germline V gene encodes CDR1 SGHTA and CDR2 FQGNSA. The CDR3, as DNA: TGTGCCAGCAGTCCCGGGACTAGCGGGAATCGTGAGCAGTTCTTC. It translates to CASSPGTSGNREQFF.

The chain carries TRBV6-5 and TRBJ1-5; D is possibly TRBD1 (6 bases). This CDR3 is 14 amino acids long. From germline, CDR1 is MNHEY and CDR2 SVGAGI. The germline V and J ends were trimmed by 2 bases and 7 bases, with 12 bases remaining between them. This CDR3 is CASSYRRGAQPQHF. The CDR3 nucleotides are TGTGCCAGCAGTTACCGTCGGGGGGCACAGCCCCAGCATTTT.

V is TRBV5-6 and J is TRBJ2-7; D is possibly TRBD2 (6 bases). Germline assignment: CDR1 SGHDT and CDR2 YYEEEE. This CDR3 comprises 15 residues. The V gene lost 1 base and the J gene lost 8 bases, with 19 bases spanning the gap. CDR3 loop: CASSLFSGQAGQQYF. For the CDR3, the DNA is TGTGCCAGCAGCTTGTTTTCCGGGCAGGCGGGGCAGCAGTACTTC. Together with reference TRBV5-6 and TRBJ2-7, the CDR3 gives the full variable domain: DAGVTQSPTHLIKTRGQQVTLRCSPKSGHDTVSWYQQALGQGPQFIFQYYEEEERQRGNFPDRFSGHQFPNYSSELNVNALLLGDSALYLCASSLFSGQAGQQYFGPGTRLTVT.

This chain links TRBV6-1 with TRBJ2-7; 9 bases are shared with TRBD2. The CDR3 loop spans 17 amino acids. The V and J ends lost 4 bases and 2 bases, in that order; junction bases with no gene match: 12. The V gene's germline CDR1 is MNHNS and CDR2 SASEGT. CDR3 residues: CASSGGGLAGDPYEQYF. The CDR3 DNA reads TGTGCCAGCAGTGGGGGAGGATTAGCGGGAGATCCCTACGAGCAGTACTTC.

A few counts support this clone. The chain is built from TRBV6-5 and TRBJ1-4; tentatively, D is TRBD1 (5 bases). Germline V gene sequence: CDR1 MNHEY, CDR2 SVGAGI. The CDR3 loop spans 15 amino acids. Trimming stripped 4 bases from V and 4 bases from J, with 13 bases between. This CDR3 reads CASSSEVGHNEKLFF. The CDR3 nucleotides are TGTGCCAGCAGTTCCGAGGTGGGGCATAATGAAAAACTGTTTTTT.

This chain links TRBV15 with TRBJ1-2; weak D call: TRBD1 (5 bases). The ends were cut back, 5 bases at V and 4 bases at J, with 17 bases in the middle. The CDR3 length is 15 residues. The V gene's germline CDR1 is LNHNV and CDR2 YYDKDF (reference sequence). Here the CDR3 DNA reads TGTGCCACCAGCCAGTGGGGGGACTTCGCCTATGGCTACACCTTC. Translating gives CATSQWGDFAYGYTF.

This clone was picked up a small number of times. The chain carries TRBV7-9 and TRBJ1-4; TRBD1 matches at 8 bases. Losses at the gene ends were 5 bases for V and 4 bases for J; bases not matched to a gene: 9. The CDR3 is 16 residues long. Looked up from germline, CDR1 is SEHNR and CDR2 is FQNEAQ (reference sequence). The CDR3 nucleotides read TGTGCCAGCAGCATACCGGGACAGGTTTTTAATGAAAAACTGTTTTTT. Translation gives CASSIPGQVFNEKLFF.

The chain has TRBV7-3 and TRBJ2-3; 12 nucleotides line up with TRBD2. Germline V gives CDR1 SGHTA, CDR2 FQGTGA. The trim removed 5 bases at V and 7 bases at J, leaving 7 bases unmatched. This CDR3 spans 15 amino acids. This CDR3 is CASSRLAGESYTQYF. In nucleotides, the CDR3 is TGTGCCAGCAGCCGACTAGCGGGAGAATCATATACGCAGTATTTT.

This chain links TRBV28 with TRBJ1-5; 7 bases are a match to TRBD1. The germline V gene has CDR1 MDHEN and CDR2 SYDVKM. J lost 0 bases, V lost 7 bases, and 12 bases had no gene match. There are 17 residues in the CDR3. CDR3 protein: CASKTDLGQYSNQPQHF. The CDR3 DNA reads as TGTGCCAGCAAAACCGATTTGGGACAGTATAGCAATCAGCCCCAGCATTTT.

This clone was counted between two and nine times. The genes are TRBV19 and TRBJ1-1; a possible D gene is TRBD1 (6 bases). V was trimmed by 4 bases and J by 7 bases, leaving 13 bases between them. The CDR3 covers 13 residues. Germline CDR1 is LNHDA and CDR2 is SQIVND (reference sequence). The CDR3 DNA is TGTGCCAGTAGTACTCGAACAGGGCGTGAAGCTTTCTTT. As protein: CASSTRTGREAFF.

The rearrangement links TRBV9 to TRBJ2-3; 15 bases match TRBD2. Trimming removed 3 bases from V and 2 bases from J; junction bases left unmatched: 10. This CDR3 is built from 19 residues. Germline values: CDR1 SGDLS, CDR2 YYNGEE. CDR3 sequence (DNA): TGTGCCAGCAGCGCCGGGACTAGCGGGAGGTCCTCGTTCACAGATACGCAGTATTTT. Its translation is CASSAGTSGRSSFTDTQYF.

This clone was observed a handful of times. This sequence joins TRBV30 and TRBJ1-1; D is unclear. Germline CDR1 reads GTSNPN; CDR2 reads SVGIG (reference sequence). V was shortened by 0 bases and J by 5 bases, with 10 bases between the two germline ends. The CDR3 sequence is 13 residues long. The CDR3 sequence: CAWSVRGFTEAFF. DNA of the CDR3: TGTGCCTGGAGTGTACGGGGATTTACTGAAGCTTTCTTT.

This clone was seen only once. The genes are TRBV2 and TRBJ2-7; 14 bases are a match to TRBD2. Germline assignment: CDR1 SNHLY and CDR2 FYNNEI. This CDR3 has 15 residues. With V trimmed by 5 bases and J by 4 bases, 4 bases remained unmatched. CDR3 in DNA: TGTGCCAGCAGTCTGACTAGCGGGAGGGTTTACGAGCAGTACTTC. Its protein product is CASSLTSGRVYEQYF.

This sequence joins TRBV4-1 and TRBJ2-7; the D gene is possibly TRBD1 (6 bases). Germline assignment: CDR1 MGHRA and CDR2 YSYEKL. The V and J ends lost 1 base and 1 base respectively, with 11 bases between them. The CDR3 extends over 15 amino acids. CDR3 residues: CASSQGGGRSYEQYF. The CDR3 nucleotides read TGCGCCAGCAGCCAAGGAGGGGGAAGGTCCTACGAGCAGTACTTC.

The V and J genes are TRBV18 and TRBJ2-3; TRBD2 matches 15 bases. The CDR3 spans 19 residues. V lost 3 bases, J lost 0 bases, and 7 bases stayed unmatched. Germline V gene lookup returns CDR1 KGHSH and CDR2 LQKENI. The CDR3 bases are TGTGCCAGCTCACCGTCGATGGGACTAGCGGGAGGAAGCACAGATACGCAGTATTTT. It specifies CASSPSMGLAGGSTDTQYF.

The sample holds a few counts of this clone. The chain is built from TRBV7-2 and TRBJ2-2; perhaps TRBD2 as D (7 bases). The CDR3 has 15 residues. Per germline, CDR1 SGHTA and CDR2 FQGNSA. Trimming shortened V by 7 bases and J by 5 bases, and 17 bases separated the two germline ends. The CDR3 protein is CASTLGGALTGELFF. Here the CDR3 DNA reads TGTGCCAGCACCCTAGGGGGGGCGCTGACCGGGGAGCTGTTTTTT.

In its sample, this clone was seen a few times. The V gene is TRBV29-1, the J gene TRBJ2-2; D may be TRBD2 (6 bases). CDR3 length equals 15 residues. V dropped 7 bases and J dropped 1 base, with 16 bases sitting between them. The V gene's germline CDR1 is SQVTM and CDR2 ANQGSEA. DNA of the CDR3: TGCAGCGCGTACCCTGCGGGGTTGAACACCGGGGAGCTGTTTTTT. This translates into CSAYPAGLNTGELFF.

The chain links TRBV4-1 to TRBJ2-5; 9 positions match TRBD1. Trimming took 3 bases from V and 5 from J; bases not matched to a gene: 13. This CDR3 contains 17 residues. Germline values: CDR1 MGHRA, CDR2 YSYEKL. The CDR3 coding sequence is TGCGCCAGCAGCCATCGCGCGATTACAGGGGGCTGGGAGACCCAGTACTTC. Translation gives CASSHRAITGGWETQYF.

The chain employs TRBV18 and TRBJ1-1; D possibly corresponds to TRBD1 (6 bases). The germline V gene has CDR1 KGHSH and CDR2 LQKENI. V gave up 5 bases and J gave up 3 bases, with 10 bases separating them. The CDR3 is made up of 13 amino acids. In DNA form, the CDR3 reads TGTGCCAGCTCAGAAAACAGGGACACTGAAGCTTTCTTT. It encodes CASSENRDTEAFF.